This TCR beta chain was observed in a study of blood T cell repertoires in COVID-19. Study summary: COVID-19 samples from acute and convalescent phases originated in the United States, Italy and Spain. Sample material is recorded as cDNA or gDNA derived from T cells, B-cell-depleted T cells, or PBMCs.

The V end was cut by 6 bases, the J end by 3 bases, with 11 bases between. The CDR3 spans 13 residues. Germline lookup yields CDR1 MNHEY and CDR2 SVGAGI. Per the study methods: For nucleated cells, counts were estimated from reference gene primer amplification. Profiling relied on immunoSEQ multiplex PCR, and the TCRdb table lists in-frame clones only, not all of them. D and trimming come from the DNA, and the V and J calls and clone size come from that table. Of about 390,000 clones in the sample, approximately 90% were seen once. Donors of Cohort 3 who recovered were those that had two negative PCRs, clearance, or symptom resolution. This clone was seen a single time.

The chain links TRBV6-5 to TRBJ1-2; a weak D match, TRBD1 (5 bases). The sequence was obtained from a woman aged 50 to 60 who had recovered from COVID-19. The sample taken for sequencing was PBMCs or T cells enriched from blood (not recorded which). CDR3 amino acids: CASSPGTYYGYTF. CDR3 nucleotides: TGTGCCAGCAGCCCCGGGACTTACTATGGCTACACCTTC.